This record looks at one T cell receptor beta chain sequence and its context. Its antigen is not yet known. Per-base quality was not reported, and no clone a single base away is much larger than it. The data derive from a study of blood T cell repertoires in COVID-19 (dated by TCRdb to 2018 to 2021). A note on the overall study: The collaborator samples originated in the United States, Italy and Spain and spanned the acute and convalescent phases of COVID-19. Subjects who had been exposed to COVID-19, were actively infected with it, or had recovered from it provided the deeply sampled blood TCRbeta repertoires that made up the dataset. The prospective study material was composed of cDNA or gDNA derived from T cells, B-cell-depleted T cells, or PBMCs. The samples were drawn from the first 160 participants of the ongoing ImmuneRACE study and from 950 to 1,500 subjects provided by 6 global collaborators. The repertoires were made available in a free public database intended to serve as a resource for research on the immune response to SARS-CoV-2. Where available, HLA class I and class II types were taken from metadata supplied by the sample provider and were not determined by assay-based typing. Sample metadata almost always included a de-identified subject ID, COVID-19 status, age in years and sex. What the study reported, not specific to this receptor: How much clinical and demographic metadata was included differed by source and by participant, and the metadata was provided uncurated.

V sheds 6 bases and J sheds 7 bases, leaving 24 bases between their ends. Based on the germline V gene, the CDR1 and CDR2 sequences are SGHVS and FQNEAQ. Its CDR3 holds 17 amino acids, cysteine through phenylalanine. Solely the CDR3 DNA is kept, with 51 bases framed from the first base. The collaborating institutions used their own protocols to collect whole blood in K2EDTA tubes. For TCRbeta analysis, collaborators shipped samples in one of three forms: frozen whole blood, isolated PBMCs, or DNA extracted from either of those sample types. TCRbeta CDR3 regions were amplified from genomic DNA by means of the immunoSEQ Assay, a bias-controlled multiplex PCR. For the original study's pipeline: Nucleated cell counts per sample were estimated from amplification of reference gene primers within the assay. To quantify the absolute abundance of each unique TCRbeta CDR3 rearrangement, sequence reads were collapsed and filtered. Productive Simpson clonality was computed per sample as the square root of Simpson's diversity index over productive rearrangements. As stored in TCRdb, this immuneACCESS dataset retains in-frame rearrangements with V and J assigned. A fraction of the clones does not appear; measured against another copy, unresolved V genes explain less than half of the discrepancy, and the remainder lacks a known reason. For V, J and clone size, that table is used; D and trimming come from the DNA. The sample yields about 120,000 clones; 85% to 90% were counted once. Under 35% of the sample comes from the top ten.

The sample was peripheral blood. The chain couples TRBV7-8 to TRBJ2-2; perhaps TRBD2 is the D gene, with 6 bases matching. This receptor was obtained from a man aged 70 or older with active or convalescent COVID-19. The sequenced DNA is TGTGCCAGCAGACCCGGGAGAGGAGACGGACGCGGCGGGGAGCTGTTTTTT. This translates into CASRPGRGDGRGGELFF.